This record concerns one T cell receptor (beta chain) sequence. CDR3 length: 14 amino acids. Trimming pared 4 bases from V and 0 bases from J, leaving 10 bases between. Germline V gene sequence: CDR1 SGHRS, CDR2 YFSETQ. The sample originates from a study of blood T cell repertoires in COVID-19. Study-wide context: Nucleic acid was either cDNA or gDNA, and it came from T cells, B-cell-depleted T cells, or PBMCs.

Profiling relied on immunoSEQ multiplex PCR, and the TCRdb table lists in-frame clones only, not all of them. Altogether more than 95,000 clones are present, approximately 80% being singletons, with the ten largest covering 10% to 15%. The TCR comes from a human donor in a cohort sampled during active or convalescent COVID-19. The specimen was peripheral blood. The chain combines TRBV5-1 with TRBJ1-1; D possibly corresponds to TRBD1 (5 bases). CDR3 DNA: TGCGCCAGCAGCCTAGGGGTTATGAACACTGAAGCTTTCTTT. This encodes CASSLGVMNTEAFF.